A single sample is the source of the 7 T cell receptor beta chains below, sequenced in a study of T cell responses to AZD1222 COVID-19 vaccine. Sequencing was performed with immunoSEQ multiplex PCR; in TCRdb, only in-frame clones are kept and a portion is missing. This sample has roughly 110,000 clones; 89% occur once, and the top ten carry about 7%. The sample in question was peripheral blood, obtained on day 0 of AZD1222 vaccination. These receptors were obtained from an adult in good health.

This chain joins TRBV21-1 and TRBJ1-1; the table's D call of TRBD1 was not tested on the DNA. TRBV21-1 is recorded as a pseudogene. The CDR3 extends over 14 amino acids. The CDR3 loop is CASSKWDMNTEAFF. In nucleotides, the CDR3 is TGTGCCAGCAGCAAATGGGACATGAACACTGAAGCTTTCTTT.

This chain links TRBV15 with TRBJ2-5; weak D call: TRBD1 (6 bases). V was cut by 1 base and J by 5 bases, with 11 bases left in between. The germline gives CDR1 LNHNV, CDR2 YYDKDF (reference sequence). This CDR3 has 14 residues. The CDR3 nucleotides are TGTGCCACCAGCAGAGTGTCAGGGGCGGAGACCCAGTACTTC. This translates into CATSRVSGAETQYF. Together with reference TRBV15 and TRBJ2-5, the CDR3 gives the full variable domain: DAMVIQNPRYQVTQFGKPVTLSCSQTLNHNVMYWYQQKSSQAPKLLFHYYDKDFNNEADTPDNFQSRRPNTSFCFLDIRSPGLGDTAMYLCATSRVSGAETQYFGPGTRLLVL.

The V call is TRBV25-1, the J call TRBJ2-1; D not resolved. The V end lost 3 bases, the J end lost 7 bases, and 19 bases lay between the germline ends. The length of the CDR3 is 16 residues. Looked up from germline, CDR1 is MGHDK and CDR2 is SYGVNS. The CDR3 DNA follows: TGTGCCAGCAGTGACCCAGGTTCTGTGGGTACAAATGAGCAGTTCTTC. It is translated as CASSDPGSVGTNEQFF.

The V and J genes are TRBV28 and TRBJ1-1; perhaps TRBD1 as D (5 bases). Germline V CDR1 and CDR2: MDHEN, SYDVKM. This CDR3 is 15 amino acids long. The V gene lost 5 bases and the J gene lost 0 bases, with 13 bases spanning the gap. CDR3 DNA: TGTGCCAGCAGTCCTCCGGGACGGATGAACACTGAAGCTTTCTTT. Residues: CASSPPGRMNTEAFF.

The J gene is TRBJ1-4, the V gene TRBV11-3; maybe TRBD1 (6 bases). Germline loops: CDR1 SGHNT, CDR2 YENEEA. The germline V and J ends were trimmed by 5 bases and 11 bases, with 12 bases remaining between them. This CDR3 has 12 residues. This chain's CDR3 is CASSPRGGKLFF. The CDR3 nucleotides read TGTGCCAGCAGCCCCAGGGGAGGGAAACTGTTTTTT.

This chain connects TRBV7-2 to TRBJ2-3, with 7 bases matching TRBD2. This CDR3 is built from 14 residues. V lost 1 base, J lost 7 bases, and 5 bases stayed unmatched. Germline lookup yields CDR1 SGHTA and CDR2 FQGNSA. The CDR3 sequence is CASSLGLAENTQYF. CDR3 coding DNA: TGTGCCAGCAGCTTAGGGCTAGCGGAAAATACGCAGTATTTT.

This chain joins TRBV7-2 and TRBJ2-6; either TRBD1 or TRBD2 may fit D (5 bases each). The germline CDR1 and CDR2 sequences are SGHTA and FQGNSA. V dropped 3 bases and J dropped 9 bases, with 15 bases sitting between them. CDR3 length: 15 amino acids. For the CDR3, the DNA is TGTGCCAGCAGCTTTGAATGGGACCGCGGCAACGTCCTGACTTTC. This sequence encodes CASSFEWDRGNVLTF.